This T cell receptor (beta chain) was identified in a study of T cell repertoires in cytomegalovirus infection. Study as a whole: It was recently identified HLA-C-restricted and well-studied HLA-B-restricted CMV epitopes that the study used.

Each CDR3 protein is one row after TCRdb ran MiXCR on the reads. The sample includes fewer than 650,000 distinct CDR3 sequences, under 45% of them seen just once. Note on this clonotype: Antigen unknown.

Study-level points and caveats: CMV carriers having the relevant HLA were flagged by cumulative public TCR beta family frequency.

The CDR3 covers 15 residues. V was clipped by 7 bases and J by 1 base; unmatched bases: 8. Germline CDR1 SGHRS, CDR2 YFSETQ. The genes are TRBV5-1 and TRBJ1-1; TRBD1 matches 9 bases. The TCR originated in a human donor in good health (CMV status not recorded). Some clones in this sample may be carry-over from other donors' samples. The sample consisted of cultured PBMCs, taken from culture after CMV antigen stimulation. The CDR3 is CASGTGRFGNTEAFF. The CDR3, as DNA: TGCGCCAGCGGGACAGGGCGTTTCGGGAACACTGAAGCTTTCTTT.